Here is one TCR beta chain with its context. The CDR3 is made up of 14 amino acids. Germline CDR1 and CDR2: MDHEN and SYDVKM. V was cut by 3 bases and J by 5 bases, with 13 bases left in between. These data are taken from a study of blood T cell repertoires in COVID-19. As for the study in general: The United States, Italy and Spain provided the acute and convalescent COVID-19 samples. T cells, B-cell-depleted T cells, or PBMCs provided the cDNA or gDNA that served as material.

Method: immunoSEQ multiplex PCR; TCRdb's copy keeps in-frame clones and lacks some. The sample carries 380,000 or so clones, roughly 90% recorded once. This TCR derives from a man between 35 and 55 years old with acute or convalescent COVID-19. The J gene is TRBJ2-5, the V gene TRBV28; D possibly corresponds to TRBD1 (5 bases). Specimen: peripheral blood. The CDR3 spells CASSLFQGTETQYF. As DNA, the CDR3 is TGTGCCAGCAGTTTGTTCCAGGGTACGGAGACCCAGTACTTC.